The T cell receptor beta chain under discussion was sequenced for a study of graft-versus-host responses after intestinal transplantation. Turning to the study itself: Those transplanted obtained multivisceral, liver-intestinal, or isolated intestinal grafts. Every transplant recipient was induced with anti-thymocyte globulin, then maintained on tacrolimus and steroids for 2 to 4 years.

Repertoires were generated with immunoSEQ multiplex PCR, while TCRdb's copy carries only in-frame clones and drops some. The repertoire holds about 90,000 clones, with less than 95% as singletons. With regard to this clone: Its specificity is not known.

Overall study findings and caveats: Recipient marrow held GvH clones, some first seen in ileum or blood.

J lost 3 bases, V lost 6 bases, and 5 bases had no gene match. This CDR3 comprises 14 residues. Per the germline V gene, CDR1 is MGHDK and CDR2 is SYGVNS. The chain recombines TRBV25-1 with TRBJ1-2; 9 bases match TRBD1. This receptor was identified in a human donor who was the organ donor for an intestinal transplant. The specimen was unstimulated CD4+ T cells sorted from spleen or lymph node cells, collected before transplant. The CDR3 spells CASRPTGGDYGYTF. The CDR3 DNA sequence: TGTGCCAGCAGACCGACAGGGGGGGACTATGGCTACACCTTC.